This T cell receptor beta chain emerged from a study of high-grade serous ovarian cancer treatment subgroups (dated by TCRdb to about 2021). Some background on the complete study: On average, each sample produced around 13,000 sequencing reads and around 8,200 unique TCR beta rearrangements. Under a laparoscopic triage algorithm, patients with high-grade serous ovarian cancer were grouped by complete gross resection or by neoadjuvant chemotherapy response, and the study profiled the TCR beta repertoires of these patients. A cohort of around 30 patients was included: about ten with no residual disease after primary surgery (R0), about ten who were excellent NACT responders, and about ten who were poor NACT responders. Each patient contributed one primary tumor and two metastatic tumor samples, giving 75 to 100 samples in total. General findings and caveats noted by the study authors: TCR clonal relatedness was found to be positively correlated with neoantigen level and, by trend, with copy number variation and mutation load derived from whole-genome sequencing. The TCR repertoire analyses centered on CDR3, and CDR1 and CDR2 were not analyzed. Repertoire similarity between tumors of the same patient ranged about 0.095 to 0.79, whereas almost no similarity was seen between different patients. Spatial information was not captured by bulk tumor TCR sequencing, so insight into HGSC tumor complexity and diversity was limited.

Cut back by 4 bases and 0 bases, the V and J ends lie 15 bases apart. The germline V gene specifies SGDLS as CDR1 and YYNGEE as CDR2. The CDR3 covers 16 residues, taking in both the cysteine and the phenylalanine. Only the CDR3 DNA stays, 48 bases, in frame from base 1. The 85 to 90 tumor samples were subjected to high-throughput TCR profiling using ImmunoSEQ. The source study handled its data this way. Richness (unique productive sequences), clonality, evenness and relatedness were included as repertoire diversity metrics, and similarity between samples was assessed with the Bhattacharyya coefficient. In a sensitivity analysis, TCRs with fewer than two reads were excluded, and consistent conclusions were obtained. This immuneACCESS table, as held by TCRdb, lists in-frame sequences with V and J called but not all clones. Of the missing ones, under half trace to an unresolved V gene in checked studies; the others have no known cause. The V and J calls and clone size were taken over from that table, and D and trimming were inferred from the DNA. The sample table records 7,500 or so clones; 60% to 85% of these occur just once. Around 10% of the sample comes from the top ten.

In regard to this clone: Its binding antigen is unknown. Base qualities are missing; no much larger clone stands one base away.

The tumor samples were collected prior to definitive surgery or chemotherapy. Genomic DNA was extracted by the MD Anderson Biospecimen Extraction Resource, and TCR sequencing was done by the MD Anderson Cancer Genomics Laboratory. This clonotype was obtained from a human donor with high-grade serous ovarian cancer. In this chain, TRBV9 is recombined with TRBJ2-3, and possibly TRBD2, on 6 matching bases. Sequenced sample: tumor tissue. The CDR3 reads CASSPGRRGSTDTQYF. The nucleotide sequence is given as TGTGCCAGCAGCCCCGGCCGCCGGGGGAGCACAGATACGCAGTATTTT.